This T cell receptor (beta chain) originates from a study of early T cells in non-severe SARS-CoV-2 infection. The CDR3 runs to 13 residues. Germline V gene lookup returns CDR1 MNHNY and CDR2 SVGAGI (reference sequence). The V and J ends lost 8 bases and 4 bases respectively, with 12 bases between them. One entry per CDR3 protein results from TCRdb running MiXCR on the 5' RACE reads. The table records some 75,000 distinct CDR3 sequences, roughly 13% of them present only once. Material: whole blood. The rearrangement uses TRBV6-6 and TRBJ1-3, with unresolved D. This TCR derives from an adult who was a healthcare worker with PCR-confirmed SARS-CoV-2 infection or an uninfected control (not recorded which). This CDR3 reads CASLQTRGNTIYF. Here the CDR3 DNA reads TGTGCCAGCCTGCAGACACGCGGAAACACCATATATTTT.